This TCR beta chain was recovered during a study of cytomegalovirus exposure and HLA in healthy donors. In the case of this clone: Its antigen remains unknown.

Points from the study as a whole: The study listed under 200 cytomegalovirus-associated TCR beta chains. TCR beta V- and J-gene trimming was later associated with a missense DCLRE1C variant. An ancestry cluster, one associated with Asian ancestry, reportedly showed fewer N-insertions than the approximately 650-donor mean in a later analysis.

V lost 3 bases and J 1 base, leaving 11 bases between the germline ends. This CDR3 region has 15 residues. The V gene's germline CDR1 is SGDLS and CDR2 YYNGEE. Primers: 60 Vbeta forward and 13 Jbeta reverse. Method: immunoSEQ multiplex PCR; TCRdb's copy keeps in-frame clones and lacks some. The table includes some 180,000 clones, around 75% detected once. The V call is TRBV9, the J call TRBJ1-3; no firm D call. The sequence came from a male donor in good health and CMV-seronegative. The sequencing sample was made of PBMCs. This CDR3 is CASSAQTGSGNTIYF. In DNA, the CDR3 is TGTGCCAGCAGCGCCCAAACGGGTTCTGGAAACACCATATATTTT.